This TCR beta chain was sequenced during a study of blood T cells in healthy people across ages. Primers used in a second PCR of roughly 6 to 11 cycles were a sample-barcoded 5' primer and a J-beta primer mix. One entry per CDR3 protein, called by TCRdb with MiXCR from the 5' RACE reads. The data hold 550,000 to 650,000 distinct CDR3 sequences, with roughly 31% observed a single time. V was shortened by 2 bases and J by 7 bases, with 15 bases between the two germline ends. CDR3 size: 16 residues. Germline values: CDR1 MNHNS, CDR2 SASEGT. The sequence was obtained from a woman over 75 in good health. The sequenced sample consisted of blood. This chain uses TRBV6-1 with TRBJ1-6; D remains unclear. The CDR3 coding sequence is TGTGCCAGCAGTGAATTAGCTGTCGGCCTCAATTCACCCCTCCACTTT. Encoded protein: CASSELAVGLNSPLHF.